This T cell receptor (beta chain) emerged from a study of cytomegalovirus exposure and HLA in healthy donors. CDR3 length equals 19 residues. CDR1 and CDR2 (germline): SGHDT, YYEEEE. V lost 2 bases and J lost 0; bases outside the gene matches: 11. The PCR was carried out with 60 Vbeta primers and 13 Jbeta primers. Libraries were prepared by immunoSEQ multiplex PCR; TCRdb keeps only in-frame clonotypes and omits some of them. Among some 64,000 clones listed, 89% were seen once. This rearrangement joins TRBV5-6 to TRBJ2-1; 10 positions match TRBD2. The clonotype was recovered from a man under 40 in good health and CMV-seropositive. The sample was PBMCs. The CDR3 DNA reads TGTGCCAGCAGCTTTGAGCGGGAGGGCCTCCGGAGCTCCTACAATGAGCAGTTCTTC. Protein product: CASSFEREGLRSSYNEQFF.